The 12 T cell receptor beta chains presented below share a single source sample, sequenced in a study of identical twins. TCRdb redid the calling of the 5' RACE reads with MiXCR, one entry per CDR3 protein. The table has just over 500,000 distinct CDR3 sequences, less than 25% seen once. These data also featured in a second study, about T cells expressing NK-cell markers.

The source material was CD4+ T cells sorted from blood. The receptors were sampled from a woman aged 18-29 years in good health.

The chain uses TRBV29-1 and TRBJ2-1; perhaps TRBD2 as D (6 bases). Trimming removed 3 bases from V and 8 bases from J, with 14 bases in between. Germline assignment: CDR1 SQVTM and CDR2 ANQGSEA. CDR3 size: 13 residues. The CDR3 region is CSVDGRKRDEQFF. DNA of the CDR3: TGCAGCGTTGATGGGAGGAAGCGGGATGAGCAGTTCTTC.

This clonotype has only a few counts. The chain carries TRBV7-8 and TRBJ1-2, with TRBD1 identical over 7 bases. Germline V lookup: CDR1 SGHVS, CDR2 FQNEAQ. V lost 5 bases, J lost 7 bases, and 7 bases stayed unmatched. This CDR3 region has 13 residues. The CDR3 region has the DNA TGTGCCAGCAGCAAATCCGGGACAGCTGGCTACACCTTC. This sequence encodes CASSKSGTAGYTF.

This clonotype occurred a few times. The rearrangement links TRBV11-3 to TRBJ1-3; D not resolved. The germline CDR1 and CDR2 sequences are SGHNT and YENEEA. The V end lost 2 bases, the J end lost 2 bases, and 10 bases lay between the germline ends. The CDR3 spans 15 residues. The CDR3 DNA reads TGTGCCAGCAGCTTAAGTGGGTCGACTGGAAACACCATATATTTT. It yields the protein CASSLSGSTGNTIYF.

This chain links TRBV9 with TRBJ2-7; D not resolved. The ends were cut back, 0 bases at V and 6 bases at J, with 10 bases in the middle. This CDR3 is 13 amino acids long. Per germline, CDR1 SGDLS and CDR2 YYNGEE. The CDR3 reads CASSVVDESEQYF. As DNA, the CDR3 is TGTGCCAGCAGCGTAGTAGACGAAAGCGAGCAGTACTTC.

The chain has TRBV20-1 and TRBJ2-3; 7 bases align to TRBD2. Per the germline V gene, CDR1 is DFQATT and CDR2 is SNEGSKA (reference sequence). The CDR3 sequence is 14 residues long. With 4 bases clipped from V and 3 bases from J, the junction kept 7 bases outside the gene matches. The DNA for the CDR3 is TGCAGTGCTATGGGAGCGGGGATTACAGATACGCAGTATTTT. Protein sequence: CSAMGAGITDTQYF.

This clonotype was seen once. Written as DNA, the CDR3 is TGTGCCAGCAGTAAAAACAGCTATGGCTACACCTTC. Translating it yields CASSKNSYGYTF. The chain links TRBV6-2 or TRBV6-3 to TRBJ1-2; D unresolved. Germline V lookup: CDR1 MNHEY, CDR2 SVGEGT. The CDR3 contains 12 residues. V was cut by 5 bases and J by 4 bases, with 8 bases left in between.

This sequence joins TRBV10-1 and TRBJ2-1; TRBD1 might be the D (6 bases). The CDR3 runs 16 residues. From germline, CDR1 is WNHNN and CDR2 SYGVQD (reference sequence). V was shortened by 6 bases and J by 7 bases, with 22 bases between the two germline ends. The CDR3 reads CASSFSGQPRANEQFF. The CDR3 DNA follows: TGCGCCAGCAGCTTTTCTGGACAGCCGCGAGCTAATGAGCAGTTCTTC.

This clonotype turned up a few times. The CDR3 bases are TGTGCCAGCAGCTCCCCCTCGTCCGGGAGACGGACCTATGGCTACACCTTC. Its translation is CASSSPSSGRRTYGYTF. The chain recombines TRBV7-9 with TRBJ1-2; D is uncertain. Germline-derived CDR1 and CDR2 are SEHNR and FQNEAQ (reference sequence). Trimming took 4 bases from V and 4 from J, leaving 22 bases between them. The CDR3 spans 17 residues. Filled out from reference TRBV7-9 and TRBJ1-2, the complete variable domain reads DTGVSQNPRHKITKRGQNVTFRCDPISEHNRLYWYRQTLGQGPEFLTYFQNEAQLEKSRLLSDRFSAERPKGSFSTLEIQRTEQGDSAMYLCASSSPSSGRRTYGYTFGSGTRLTVV.

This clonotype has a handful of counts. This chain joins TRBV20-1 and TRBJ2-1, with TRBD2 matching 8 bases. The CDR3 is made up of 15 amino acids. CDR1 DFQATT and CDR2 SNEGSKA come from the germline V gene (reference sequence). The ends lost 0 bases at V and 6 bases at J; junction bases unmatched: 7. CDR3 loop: CSARDPEAGANEQFF. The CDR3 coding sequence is TGCAGTGCTAGAGATCCGGAAGCGGGAGCCAATGAGCAGTTCTTC.

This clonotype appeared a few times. In nucleotides, the CDR3 is TGTGCCACCAGTGATTCGGAAACTAGCTCGGTGCTCGGTGAGCAGTTCTTC. This gives the protein CATSDSETSSVLGEQFF. This chain uses TRBV24-1 with TRBJ2-1, with D maybe TRBD2 (6 bases). V lost 2 bases, J lost 9 bases, and 22 bases lay in between. Germline-derived CDR1 and CDR2 are KGHDR and SFDVKD. CDR3 length equals 17 residues.

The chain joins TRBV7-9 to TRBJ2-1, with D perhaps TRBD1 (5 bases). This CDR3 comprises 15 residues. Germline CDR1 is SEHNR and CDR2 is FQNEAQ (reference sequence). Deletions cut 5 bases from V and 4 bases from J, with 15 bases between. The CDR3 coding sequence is TGTGCCAGCAGCCCCCGGATAGGGGTATACAATGAGCAGTTCTTC. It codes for CASSPRIGVYNEQFF.

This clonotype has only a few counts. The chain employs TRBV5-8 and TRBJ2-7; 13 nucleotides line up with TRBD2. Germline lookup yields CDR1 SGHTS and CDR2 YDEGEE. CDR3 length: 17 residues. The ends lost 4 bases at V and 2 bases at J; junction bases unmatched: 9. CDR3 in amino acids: CASSPNLLAGGPYEQYF. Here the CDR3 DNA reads TGTGCCAGCAGCCCAAACCTACTAGCGGGGGGGCCCTACGAGCAGTACTTC.